Below, 30 T cell receptor beta chains from the same sample are listed, as sequenced in a study of Tregs in tolerant kidney transplant recipients. Sequenced by immunoSEQ multiplex PCR; TCRdb stores in-frame clones only, minus some. The data contain some 100,000 clones, roughly 92% of them singletons. The material sequenced was CD4+ T cells from blood. The receptors derive from a human donor in good health.

The V gene is TRBV10-3, the J gene TRBJ1-2, with TRBD1 matching over 7 bases. CDR1 is ENHRY, CDR2 SYGVKD, per germline. J gave up 11 bases and V 8 bases, and 8 bases lay outside the gene matches. The CDR3 runs 11 residues. The CDR3: CAIRTDRVYTF. The CDR3 DNA sequence: TGTGCCATCCGAACCGACAGGGTATACACCTTC.

This rearrangement joins TRBV5-6 to TRBJ2-5; perhaps TRBD2 as D (6 bases). The CDR3 loop spans 15 amino acids. The V gene's germline CDR1 is SGHDT and CDR2 YYEEEE. V was trimmed by 5 bases and J by 0 bases, leaving 14 bases between them. As DNA, the CDR3 is TGTGCCAGCAGGGGGGGACTCATTTACCAAGAGACCCAGTACTTC. Translating gives CASRGGLIYQETQYF.

The V gene is TRBV30, the J gene TRBJ2-1, with D perhaps assigned TRBD1 or TRBD2 (6 bases each). The CDR3 runs 12 residues. Germline CDR1 GTSNPN, CDR2 SVGIG (reference sequence). Trimming shortened V by 7 bases and J by 14 bases, and 21 bases separated the two germline ends. CDR3 in DNA: TGTGCCTTGGAAAGGGGGGCTCGCTGGGAGTTCTTC. Translated, it gives CALERGARWEFF.

The J gene is TRBJ2-2, the V gene TRBV27, with 7 nucleotides matching TRBD1. The trim removed 6 bases at V and 8 bases at J, leaving 6 bases unmatched. Germline assignment: CDR1 MNHEY and CDR2 SMNVEV (reference sequence). There are 13 residues in the CDR3. The CDR3 loop reads CASSRDREGELFF. In nucleotides, the CDR3 is TGTGCCAGCAGCCGAGACAGGGAAGGGGAGCTGTTTTTT.

The chain's CDR3 is CASSDRGGATGELFF. The CDR3, as DNA: TGTGCCAGTAGTGACAGGGGAGGCGCCACCGGGGAGCTGTTTTTT. The V call is TRBV19, the J call TRBJ2-2, with 8 positions matching TRBD1. The V gene's germline CDR1 is LNHDA and CDR2 SQIVND (reference sequence). Trimming cost V 5 bases and J 4 bases; bases outside gene matches: 6. The CDR3 length is 15 residues.

The chain uses TRBV11-3 and TRBJ2-2; D is perhaps TRBD1 (5 bases). Trimming cost V 4 bases and J 7 bases, with 7 bases left between them. The CDR3 is 12 residues long. CDR1 is SGHNT, CDR2 YENEEA, per germline. The DNA for the CDR3 is TGTGCCAGCAGCTATCAGGGCGGGGAGCTGTTTTTT. Encoded protein: CASSYQGGELFF.

The chain carries TRBV5-1 and TRBJ1-4; 9 bases are a match to TRBD1. Germline CDR1 is SGHRS and CDR2 is YFSETQ. The CDR3 sequence is 14 residues long. The trim removed 5 bases at V and 6 bases at J, leaving 5 bases unmatched. The CDR3 nucleotides read TGCGCCAGCAGACAGGGGGCGATCGATGAAAAACTGTTTTTT. Its protein product is CASRQGAIDEKLFF.

This clone has just a few counts. CDR3 coding DNA: TGTGCCAGCATGGACAGGGGAGGCACTGAAGCTTTCTTT. It specifies CASMDRGGTEAFF. The chain has TRBV2 and TRBJ1-1, with 9 nucleotides matching TRBD1. The V gene end was trimmed by 7 bases and the J gene end by 4 bases; junction bases not matched to a gene: 4. Germline assignment: CDR1 SNHLY and CDR2 FYNNEI. This CDR3 is built from 13 residues.

The rearrangement joins TRBV25-1 to TRBJ2-2; 7 positions match TRBD1. The CDR3 has 17 amino acids. V lost 1 base, J lost 4 bases, and 9 bases stayed unmatched. Germline-derived CDR1 and CDR2 are MGHDK and SYGVNS. For the CDR3, the DNA is TGTGCCAGCAGTGAATCGAAGAGGGGGCGAGTCACCGGGGAGCTGTTTTTT. The encoded protein is CASSESKRGRVTGELFF.

A remark on this clone: Its ends do not fully match the called genes, so a read error is possible. The genes are TRBV7-7 and TRBJ2-5; 12 nucleotides match TRBD2. CDR1 is SSHAT, CDR2 FNYEAQ, per germline (reference sequence). The CDR3 is 17 residues long. The CDR3 coding sequence is TGTGCTAGCAGCTTAGCGCTAGCGGGGGGGCAAGCGGAGACCCAGTACTTC. Translating it yields CASSLALAGGQAETQYF.

The chain links TRBV9 to TRBJ1-1, with 10 bases matching TRBD1. This CDR3 comprises 14 residues. Germline CDR1 SGDLS, CDR2 YYNGEE. Germline trimming cut 3 bases from V and 4 bases from J; bases unmatched to any gene: 3. CDR3: CASSGRTGGTEAFF. The CDR3, as DNA: TGTGCCAGCAGCGGGCGGACAGGGGGCACTGAAGCTTTCTTT.

This clone was observed a single time. The chain is built from TRBV2 and TRBJ2-7; 7 nucleotides align to TRBD2. Trimming cost V 8 bases and J 4 bases; bases outside gene matches: 14. Germline-derived CDR1 and CDR2 are SNHLY and FYNNEI. The CDR3 spans 15 residues. This CDR3 reads CASVSGAGNGYEQYF. Written as DNA, the CDR3 is TGTGCCAGCGTGAGCGGGGCAGGGAATGGGTACGAGCAGTACTTC.

The chain uses TRBV2 and TRBJ1-5; D call uncertain. Germline-derived CDR1 and CDR2 are SNHLY and FYNNEI. Deletions cut 3 bases from V and 0 bases from J, with 6 bases between. The CDR3 totals 14 residues. The CDR3 spells CASSEAYSNQPQHF. The CDR3 region has the DNA TGTGCCAGCAGTGAGGCGTATAGCAATCAGCCCCAGCATTTT.

V and J are TRBV18 and TRBJ1-4; D is unclear. The CDR3 spans 15 residues. Trimming took 0 bases from V and 4 from J, leaving 9 bases between them. Germline V lookup: CDR1 KGHSH, CDR2 LQKENI. In nucleotides, the CDR3 is TGTGCCAGCTCACCACCGGGAAACAGTAATGAAAAACTGTTTTTT. Protein product: CASSPPGNSNEKLFF.

V usage is TRBV5-8 and J usage is TRBJ2-3, with 8 bases lining up with TRBD1. Germline loops: CDR1 SGHTS, CDR2 YDEGEE. V was clipped by 4 bases and J by 1 base; unmatched bases: 8. This CDR3 has 16 amino acids. Here the CDR3 reads CASSAYRGQGTDTQYF. Here the CDR3 DNA reads TGTGCCAGCAGCGCCTATAGGGGACAGGGCACAGATACGCAGTATTTT.

The chain couples TRBV11-2 to TRBJ2-5; D ambiguous. This CDR3 has 15 residues. Germline lookup yields CDR1 SGHAT and CDR2 FQNNGV. V lost 5 bases and J 2 bases, leaving 15 bases between the germline ends. In nucleotides, the CDR3 is TGTGCCAGCAGCCCGGTCATACGCCCGCAAGAGACCCAGTACTTC. Protein sequence: CASSPVIRPQETQYF.

The chain employs TRBV19 and TRBJ2-7, with TRBD2 matching 12 bases. Germline loops: CDR1 LNHDA, CDR2 SQIVND (reference sequence). Trimming removed 5 bases from V and 6 bases from J; junction bases left unmatched: 14. The CDR3 loop spans 17 amino acids. CDR3 region: CASSGRTSGKAGGEQYF. The CDR3 nucleotides are TGTGCCAGTAGTGGTCGGACTAGCGGGAAGGCCGGGGGCGAGCAGTACTTC.

This clone occurred once. The V gene is TRBV2, the J gene TRBJ1-1; no clear D. Germline V gene lookup returns CDR1 SNHLY and CDR2 FYNNEI. This CDR3 is 12 amino acids long. The V end was cut by 4 bases, the J end by 4 bases, with 7 bases between. CDR3 DNA sequence: TGTGCCAGCAGTGGACACTTCACTGAAGCTTTCTTT. Amino acid sequence: CASSGHFTEAFF.

J is TRBJ2-3 and V is TRBV7-2; D is unclear. This CDR3 is built from 12 residues. Germline assignment: CDR1 SGHTA and CDR2 FQGNSA. Trimming pared 5 bases from V and 5 bases from J, leaving 8 bases between. This CDR3 reads CASSPAIDTQYF. The CDR3 nucleotides read TGTGCCAGCAGCCCCGCTATAGATACGCAGTATTTT.

This clone was observed once. The chain joins TRBV9 to TRBJ2-1, with D tentatively TRBD2 (6 bases). V lost 2 bases and J 5 bases, leaving 20 bases between the germline ends. Germline lookup yields CDR1 SGDLS and CDR2 YYNGEE. CDR3 length: 17 amino acids. CDR3 sequence: CASSVGGGGAPHNEQFF. CDR3 DNA sequence: TGTGCCAGCAGCGTCGGGGGAGGCGGGGCCCCTCACAATGAGCAGTTCTTC.

The chain is built from TRBV2 and TRBJ2-7; D is perhaps TRBD2 (6 bases). CDR1 is SNHLY, CDR2 FYNNEI, per germline. Trimming took 1 base from V and 3 from J, leaving 10 bases between them. The CDR3 covers 14 residues. CDR3 amino acids: CASSEDPGSYEQYF. CDR3 nucleotide sequence: TGTGCCAGCAGTGAAGATCCCGGGAGCTACGAGCAGTACTTC.

This chain links TRBV2 with TRBJ1-4, with unresolved D. The germline CDR1 and CDR2 sequences are SNHLY and FYNNEI. The CDR3 has 15 amino acids. Trimming took 5 bases from V and 4 from J, leaving 14 bases between them. CDR3: CASSSHGLNNEKLFF. CDR3 coding DNA: TGTGCCAGCAGTTCACATGGCCTCAATAATGAAAAACTGTTTTTT.

The V and J genes are TRBV28 and TRBJ1-5; D might be TRBD1 (6 bases). This CDR3 is built from 14 residues. CDR1 and CDR2 from the germline V gene are MDHEN and SYDVKM. The V and J ends lost 9 bases and 7 bases respectively, with 19 bases between them. The CDR3 is CASLAGGAGQPQHF. As DNA, the CDR3 is TGTGCCAGTCTTGCCGGGGGGGCGGGGCAGCCCCAGCATTTT.

The chain is built from TRBV6-6 and TRBJ2-7, with D unclear. V was shortened by 5 bases and J by 4 bases, with 12 bases between the two germline ends. The CDR3 sequence is 13 residues long. Germline CDR1 is MNHNY and CDR2 is SVGAGI (reference sequence). DNA for the CDR3: TGTGCCAGCAGTGCCGAGGTCGGGTACGAGCAGTACTTC. Residues: CASSAEVGYEQYF.

A few counts support this clone. The V and J genes are TRBV6-5 and TRBJ2-6; D ambiguous. V was pared by 10 bases and J by 2 bases, with 12 bases between. The CDR3 sequence is 14 residues long. Germline lookup yields CDR1 MNHEY and CDR2 SVGAGI. CDR3 coding DNA: TGTGCCACCAAGGTACTCGCTGGGGCCAACGTCCTGACTTTC. Encoded protein: CATKVLAGANVLTF.

This sequence joins TRBV7-9 and TRBJ2-4; D may be TRBD2 (6 bases). The CDR3 has 16 residues. Germline assignment: CDR1 SEHNR and CDR2 FQNEAQ (reference sequence). Deletions cut 5 bases from V and 0 bases from J, with 14 bases between. CDR3 DNA sequence: TGTGCCAGCAGCCTCCTGATGGGGGGAGCCAAAAACATTCAGTACTTC. It yields the protein CASSLLMGGAKNIQYF.

This chain joins TRBV11-2 and TRBJ2-1, with D unresolved. CDR1 is SGHAT, CDR2 FQNNGV, per germline. The CDR3 has 12 residues. V lost 3 bases to trimming and J lost 7 bases, with 7 bases between them. CDR3 amino acids: CASSLFGNEQFF. The CDR3 DNA sequence: TGTGCCAGCAGCTTGTTTGGGAATGAGCAGTTCTTC.

The genes are TRBV5-1 and TRBJ1-2; 7 bases map to TRBD1. V shed 0 bases and J 5 bases; nucleotides not matched to a gene: 4. The CDR3 covers 14 residues. Germline CDR1 SGHRS, CDR2 YFSETQ. CDR3 in DNA: TGCGCCAGCAGCTTGGAAGGGGGCGGTTATGGCTACACCTTC. Protein product: CASSLEGGGYGYTF. Together with reference TRBV5-1 and TRBJ1-2, the CDR3 gives the full variable domain: KAGVTQTPRYLIKTRGQQVTLSCSPISGHRSVSWYQQTPGQGLQFLFEYFSETQRNKGNFPGRFSGRQFSNSRSEMNVSTLELGDSALYLCASSLEGGGYGYTFGSGTRLTVV.

The chain employs TRBV19 and TRBJ1-2; D is ambiguous. Germline loops: CDR1 LNHDA, CDR2 SQIVND (reference sequence). This CDR3 contains 16 residues. Deletions cut 8 bases from V and 2 bases from J, with 21 bases between. CDR3 in DNA: TGTGCCAGTCGATCGTCCGCCCAGGTGGGCAACTATGGCTACACCTTC. This translates into CASRSSAQVGNYGYTF.

For the CDR3, the DNA is TGTGCCAGCAGTTCATCGGACAGTACCGGGGAGCTGTTTTTT. Its translation: CASSSSDSTGELFF. This chain links TRBV27 with TRBJ2-2; tentatively, D is TRBD1 (6 bases). The V gene lost 4 bases and the J gene lost 5 bases, with 11 bases spanning the gap. The CDR3 extends over 14 amino acids. The germline V gene encodes CDR1 MNHEY and CDR2 SMNVEV (reference sequence).